This TCR beta chain stems from a study of cytomegalovirus exposure and HLA in healthy donors. The CDR3 has 16 amino acids. V was pared by 5 bases and J by 6 bases, with 13 bases of the junction left unmatched. Germline V gene data show CDR1 as PRHDT and CDR2 as FYEKMQ (reference sequence). This clone was counted between two and nine times. Antigen specificity is unknown. Overall study results and limits: A later analysis showed HLA-associated TCR beta chains outstripping equally common others in clonal expansion.

The PCR was carried out with 60 Vbeta primers and 13 Jbeta primers. Libraries were prepared by immunoSEQ multiplex PCR; TCRdb keeps only in-frame clonotypes and omits some of them. The sample lists around 160,000 clones, approximately 79% occurring once. V usage is TRBV13 and J usage is TRBJ2-5; 9 bases are a match to TRBD1. The receptor's source is a woman in her forties in good health and CMV-seropositive. Sequences were obtained from PBMCs. The CDR3 is CASSSYRDRVGKTQYF. In nucleotides, the CDR3 is TGTGCCAGCAGCAGTTACCGGGACAGGGTGGGGAAGACCCAGTACTTC.